A single T cell receptor (beta chain) is shown here with its context. The data are from a study of CD8+ T cells in alopecia areata. Treatment reported: oral pan-JAK inhibitor, 5-10 mg twice daily. RNA extraction and reverse transcription yielded cDNA as sequencing template. Data came from immunoSEQ multiplex PCR; TCRdb stores just in-frame clones and leaves some out. The table includes about 130,000 clones, about 56% detected once. This sequence originates from a human donor with alopecia areata. This sample comprised CD8+ T cells sorted from blood, obtained at week 4, from a patient treated with tofacitinib.

The CDR3 region has the DNA TGTGCCAGCAGCTTTAGTTGGGGCCAAGAGACCCAGTACTTC. It is translated as CASSFSWGQETQYF. V and J are TRBV11-2 and TRBJ2-5; D call uncertain. This CDR3 has 14 residues. The germline CDR1 and CDR2 sequences are SGHAT and FQNNGV. Trimming took 3 bases from V and 1 from J, leaving 9 bases between them.